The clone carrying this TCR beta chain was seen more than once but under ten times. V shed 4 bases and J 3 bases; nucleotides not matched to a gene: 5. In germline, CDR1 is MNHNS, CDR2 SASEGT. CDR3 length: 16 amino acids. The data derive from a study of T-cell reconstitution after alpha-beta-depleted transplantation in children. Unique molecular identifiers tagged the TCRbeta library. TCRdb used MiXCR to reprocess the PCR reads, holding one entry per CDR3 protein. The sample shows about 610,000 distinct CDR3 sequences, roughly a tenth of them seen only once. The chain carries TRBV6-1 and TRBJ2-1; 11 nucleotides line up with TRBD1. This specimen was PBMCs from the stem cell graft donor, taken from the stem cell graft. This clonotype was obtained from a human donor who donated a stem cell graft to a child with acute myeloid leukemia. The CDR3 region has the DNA TGTGCCAGCAGTGGGGACAGGGGGGGGAACTACAATGAGCAGTTCTTC. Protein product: CASSGDRGGNYNEQFF.